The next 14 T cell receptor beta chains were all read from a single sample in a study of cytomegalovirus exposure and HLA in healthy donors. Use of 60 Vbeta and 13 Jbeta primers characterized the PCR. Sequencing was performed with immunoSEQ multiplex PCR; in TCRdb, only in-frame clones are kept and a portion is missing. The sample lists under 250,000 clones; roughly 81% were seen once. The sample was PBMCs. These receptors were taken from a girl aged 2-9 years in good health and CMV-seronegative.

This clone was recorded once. CDR3: CASRPAGPNYGYTF. Here the CDR3 DNA reads TGTGCCAGCAGGCCGGCGGGGCCTAACTATGGCTACACCTTC. This rearrangement joins TRBV6-6 to TRBJ1-2, with TRBD1 as a possible D gene (5 bases). CDR3 length: 14 amino acids. V lost 6 bases and J 0 bases, leaving 11 bases between the germline ends. The V gene's germline CDR1 is MNHNY and CDR2 SVGAGI (reference sequence).

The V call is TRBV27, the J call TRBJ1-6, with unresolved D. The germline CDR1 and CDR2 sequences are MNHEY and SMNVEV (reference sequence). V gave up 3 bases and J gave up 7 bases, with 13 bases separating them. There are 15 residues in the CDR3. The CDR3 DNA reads TGTGCCAGCAGTTTTGAGCCCGAGGCCAATTCACCCCTCCACTTT. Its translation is CASSFEPEANSPLHF.

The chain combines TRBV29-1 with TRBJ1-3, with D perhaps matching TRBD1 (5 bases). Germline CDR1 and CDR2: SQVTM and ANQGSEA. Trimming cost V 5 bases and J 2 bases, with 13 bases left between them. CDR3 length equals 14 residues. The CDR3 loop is CSVSWSGTGNTIYF. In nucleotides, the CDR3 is TGCAGCGTTAGTTGGTCAGGGACTGGAAACACCATATATTTT.

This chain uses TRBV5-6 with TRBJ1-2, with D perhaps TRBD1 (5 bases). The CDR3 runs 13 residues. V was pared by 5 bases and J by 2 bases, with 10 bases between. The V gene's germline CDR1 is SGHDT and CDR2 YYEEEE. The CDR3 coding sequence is TGTGCCAGCAGGGGGCCCAAAAACTATGGCTACACCTTC. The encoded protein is CASRGPKNYGYTF.

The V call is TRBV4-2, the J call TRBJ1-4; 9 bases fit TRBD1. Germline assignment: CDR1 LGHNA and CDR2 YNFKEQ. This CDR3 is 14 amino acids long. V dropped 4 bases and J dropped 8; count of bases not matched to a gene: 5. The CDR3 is CASSLGQGGEKLFF. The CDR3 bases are TGTGCCAGCAGCCTGGGACAGGGAGGCGAAAAACTGTTTTTT.

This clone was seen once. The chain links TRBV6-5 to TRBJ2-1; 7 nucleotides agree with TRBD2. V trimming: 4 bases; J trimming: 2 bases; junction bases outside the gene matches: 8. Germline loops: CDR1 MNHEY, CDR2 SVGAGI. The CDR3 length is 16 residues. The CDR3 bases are TGTGCCAGCAGTTCGAGGGAGGGACCCACCTACAATGAGCAGTTCTTC. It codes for CASSSREGPTYNEQFF.

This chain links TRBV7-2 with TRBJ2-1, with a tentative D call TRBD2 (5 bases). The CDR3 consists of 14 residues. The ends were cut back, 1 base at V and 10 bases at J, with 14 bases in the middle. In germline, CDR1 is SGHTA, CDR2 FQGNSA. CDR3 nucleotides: TGTGCCAGCAGCTTAGGGTCTAGCCTGGGGGAGCAGTTCTTC. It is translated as CASSLGSSLGEQFF.

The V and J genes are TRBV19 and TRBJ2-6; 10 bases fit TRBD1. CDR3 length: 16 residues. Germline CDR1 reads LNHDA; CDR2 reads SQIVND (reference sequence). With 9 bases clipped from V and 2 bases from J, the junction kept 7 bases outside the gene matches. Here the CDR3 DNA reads TGTGCCAGCAAGCCCGGGACAGGGGCTGGGGCCAACGTCCTGACTTTC. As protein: CASKPGTGAGANVLTF.

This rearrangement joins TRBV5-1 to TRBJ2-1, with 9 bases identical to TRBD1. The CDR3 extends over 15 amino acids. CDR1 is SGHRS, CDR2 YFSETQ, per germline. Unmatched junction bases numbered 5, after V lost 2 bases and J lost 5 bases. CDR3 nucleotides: TGCGCCAGCAGCTTAGAGGGACAGGGAGACAATGAGCAGTTCTTC. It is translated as CASSLEGQGDNEQFF.

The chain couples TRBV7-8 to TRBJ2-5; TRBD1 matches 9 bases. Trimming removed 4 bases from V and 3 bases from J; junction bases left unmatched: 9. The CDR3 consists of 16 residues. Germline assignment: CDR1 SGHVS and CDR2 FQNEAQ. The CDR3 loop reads CASSSTLRTGEETQYF. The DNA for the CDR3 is TGTGCCAGCAGCTCCACCCTCCGGACAGGGGAAGAGACCCAGTACTTC.

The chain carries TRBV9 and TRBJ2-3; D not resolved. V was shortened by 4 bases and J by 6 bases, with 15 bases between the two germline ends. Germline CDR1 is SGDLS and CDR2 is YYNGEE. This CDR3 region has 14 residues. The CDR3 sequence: CASSSTPALDTQYF. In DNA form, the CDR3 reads TGTGCCAGCAGCTCGACTCCTGCCCTGGATACGCAGTATTTT.

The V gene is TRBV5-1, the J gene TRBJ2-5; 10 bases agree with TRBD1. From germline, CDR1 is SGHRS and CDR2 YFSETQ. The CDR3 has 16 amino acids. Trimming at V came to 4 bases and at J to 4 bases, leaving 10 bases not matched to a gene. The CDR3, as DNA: TGCGCCAGCAGCAGAAATACCGGGACAGGGGTAGAGACCCAGTACTTC. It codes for CASSRNTGTGVETQYF.

The CDR3 sequence is CASSPGTSGAQETQYF. As DNA, the CDR3 is TGTGCCAGCAGCCCCGGGACTAGCGGGGCCCAAGAGACCCAGTACTTC. The gene calls are TRBV11-2 and TRBJ2-5; 13 bases are a match to TRBD2. The length of the CDR3 is 16 residues. V shed 5 bases and J 1 base; nucleotides not matched to a gene: 4. CDR1 and CDR2 (germline): SGHAT, FQNNGV.

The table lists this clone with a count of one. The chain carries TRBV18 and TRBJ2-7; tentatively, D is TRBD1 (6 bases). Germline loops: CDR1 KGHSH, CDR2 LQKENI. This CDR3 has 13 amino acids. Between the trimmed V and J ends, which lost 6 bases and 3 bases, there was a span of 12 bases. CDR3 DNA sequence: TGTGCCAGCTCCCGGGACACCGACTACGAGCAGTACTTC. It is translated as CASSRDTDYEQYF.